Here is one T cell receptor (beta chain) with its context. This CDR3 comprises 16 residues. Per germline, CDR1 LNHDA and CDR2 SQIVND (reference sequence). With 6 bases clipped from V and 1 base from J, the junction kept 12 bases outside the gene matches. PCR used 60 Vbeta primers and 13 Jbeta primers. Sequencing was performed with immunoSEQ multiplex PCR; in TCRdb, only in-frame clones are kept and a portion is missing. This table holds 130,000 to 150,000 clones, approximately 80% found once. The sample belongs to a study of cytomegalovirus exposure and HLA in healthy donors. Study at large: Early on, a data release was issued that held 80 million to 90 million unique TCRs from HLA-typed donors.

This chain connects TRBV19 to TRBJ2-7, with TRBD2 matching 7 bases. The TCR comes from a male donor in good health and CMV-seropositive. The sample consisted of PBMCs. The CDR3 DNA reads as TGTGCCAGTAGCCTCTTCGGGGAGGGAAGGTCCTACGAGCAGTACTTC. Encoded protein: CASSLFGEGRSYEQYF.